The 24 T cell receptor beta chains listed next were all sequenced from one sample in a study of OX40 agonist ivuxolimab in advanced cancers. The assay was immunoSEQ multiplex PCR, and TCRdb's table has in-frame clones only and misses some. The sample shows tens of thousands of clones, 88% of them seen only once. This specimen consisted of CD4+ or CD8+ T cells sorted from blood, obtained in a trial of the OX40 agonist ivuxolimab. All receptors derive from an adult with an advanced solid tumor such as melanoma, head and neck, liver or kidney cancer.

The chain couples TRBV27 to TRBJ2-5, with 10 bases lining up with TRBD1. Matching the DNA end better, TRBJ2-7 makes the J call doubtful. The CDR3 is 17 residues long. Germline V gives CDR1 MNHEY, CDR2 SMNVEV (reference sequence). CDR3 in amino acids: CASSFPTGTGETYEQYF. CDR3 DNA: TGTGCCAGCAGTTTCCCAACGGGGACAGGGGAGACCTACGAGCAGTACTTC.

The chain recombines TRBV4-1 with TRBJ1-2; D gene ambiguous. The CDR3 spans 14 residues. Deletions cut 1 base from V and 5 bases from J, with 11 bases between. The germline gives CDR1 MGHRA, CDR2 YSYEKL. CDR3 sequence (DNA): TGCGCCAGCAGCCAAGGGTCGGTCCAATATGGCTACACCTTC. Protein sequence: CASSQGSVQYGYTF.

The V gene is TRBV7-8, the J gene TRBJ1-2; 7 bases fit TRBD1. V lost 5 bases and J lost 5; bases outside the gene matches: 8. The CDR3 extends over 14 amino acids. CDR1 and CDR2 (germline): SGHVS, FQNEAQ. CDR3 in DNA: TGTGCCAGCAGCACTCTGACAGGGAGGTATGGCTACACCTTC. This gives the protein CASSTLTGRYGYTF.

The chain carries TRBV6-9 and TRBJ1-1, with D possibly being TRBD1 (5 bases). With 4 bases removed from V and 0 bases from J, the gap between germline ends came to 9 bases. Per the germline V gene, CDR1 is MNHGY and CDR2 is SVAAGI. The CDR3 has 14 residues. The CDR3 here is CASSWQGMNTEAFF. DNA of the CDR3: TGTGCCAGCAGTTGGCAGGGAATGAACACTGAAGCTTTCTTT.

In regard to this clone: The CDR3 does not end in the conserved phenylalanine or tryptophan, so this is likely a read error. The chain uses TRBV6-1 and TRBJ1-6; D call uncertain. This CDR3 has 13 residues. Per germline, CDR1 MNHNS and CDR2 SASEGT. V was cut by 9 bases and J by 9 bases, with 15 bases left in between. The CDR3 nucleotides are TGTGCCAGTCTGGTCGTTGTTGGTTCACCCCTCCACCTT. Amino acid sequence: CASLVVVGSPLHL.

About this clone: The CDR3 does not end in the conserved phenylalanine or tryptophan, so this is likely a read error. The chain employs TRBV27 and TRBJ1-6, with D unclear. The V end lost 3 bases, the J end lost 6 bases, and 12 bases lay between the germline ends. Germline V CDR1 and CDR2: MNHEY, SMNVEV (reference sequence). The CDR3 extends over 15 amino acids. The DNA of the CDR3 is TGTGCCAGCAGTTTGCGGGGTTGGGGTAATTCACCCCTCCACCTT. It yields the protein CASSLRGWGNSPLHL.

This clone was counted once. This chain joins TRBV28 and TRBJ1-2; possible D gene TRBD1, 6 bases. Germline V gene sequence: CDR1 MDHEN, CDR2 SYDVKM. V was pared by 4 bases and J by 5 bases, with 8 bases between. The CDR3 runs 12 residues. CDR3 protein: CASSSGQYGYTF. CDR3 DNA sequence: TGTGCCAGCAGTTCCGGACAGTATGGCTACACCTTC.

V is TRBV28 and J is TRBJ2-5; D is ambiguous. Deletions cut 3 bases from V and 0 bases from J, with 11 bases between. There are 15 residues in the CDR3. CDR1 and CDR2 from the germline V gene are MDHEN and SYDVKM. CDR3 in DNA: TGTGCCAGCAGTTTCCCCTCATTGTACCAAGAGACCCAGTACTTC. It encodes CASSFPSLYQETQYF. The whole variable domain, filled in from reference TRBV28 and TRBJ2-5, reads DVKVTQSSRYLVKRTGEKVFLECVQDMDHENMFWYRQDPGLGLRLIYFSYDVKMKEKGDIPEGYSVSREKKERFSLILESASTNQTSMYLCASSFPSLYQETQYFGPGTRLLVL.

This sequence joins TRBV11-2 and TRBJ2-5; D remains unclear. The CDR3 sequence is 15 residues long. The V gene lost 3 bases and the J gene lost 1 base, with 12 bases spanning the gap. Germline lookup yields CDR1 SGHAT and CDR2 FQNNGV. In DNA form, the CDR3 reads TGTGCCAGCAGCTTCACTCCAGGCCTCCAAGAGACCCAGTACTTC. Its translation: CASSFTPGLQETQYF. The full variable domain, completed using reference TRBV11-2 and TRBJ2-5, is EAGVAQSPRYKIIEKRQSVAFWCNPISGHATLYWYQQILGQGPKLLIQFQNNGVVDDSQLPKDRFSAERLKGVDSTLKIQPAKLEDSAVYLCASSFTPGLQETQYFGPGTRLLVL.

The chain recombines TRBV9 with TRBJ2-5; 8 bases map to TRBD2. Looked up from germline, CDR1 is SGDLS and CDR2 is YYNGEE. Unmatched junction bases numbered 25, after V lost 4 bases and J lost 2 bases. This CDR3 has 21 residues. The CDR3 is CASSKTSGTSKFFGVQETQYF. The DNA for the CDR3 is TGTGCCAGCAGCAAAACCTCCGGGACTAGTAAGTTTTTCGGAGTTCAAGAGACCCAGTACTTC.

The chain is built from TRBV5-8 and TRBJ1-5; D is unclear. This CDR3 has 13 residues. The V and J ends lost 2 bases and 4 bases respectively, with 7 bases between them. Germline CDR1 and CDR2: SGHTS and YDEGEE. The CDR3 bases are TGTGCCAGCAGCTTTAGACCTAATCAGCCCCAGCATTTT. Its protein is CASSFRPNQPQHF. Full variable domain (remainder filled in from reference TRBV5-8 and TRBJ1-5): EAGVTQSPTHLIKTRGQQATLRCSPISGHTSVYWYQQALGLGLQFLLWYDEGEERNRGNFPPRFSGRQFPNYSSELNVNALELEDSALYLCASSFRPNQPQHFGDGTRLSIL.

The chain is built from TRBV2 and TRBJ1-1; no definite D call. The V and J ends lost 8 bases and 3 bases respectively, with 13 bases between them. The CDR3 has 13 amino acids. Germline loops: CDR1 SNHLY, CDR2 FYNNEI. CDR3 in DNA: TGTGCCAGCCTTTCCACAGAGTACACTGAAGCTTTCTTT. Translation gives CASLSTEYTEAFF.

Here the CDR3 DNA reads TGTGCCAGTAGTAGCGCAGGGGATTTGGCCTATTCTGGCGGCTACACCTTC. It translates to CASSSAGDLAYSGGYTF. The gene calls are TRBV19 and TRBJ1-2; D may be TRBD1 (6 bases). Germline assignment: CDR1 LNHDA and CDR2 SQIVND (reference sequence). The CDR3 sequence is 17 residues long. V lost 4 bases and J lost 8, with 26 bases in between.

The V gene is TRBV6-6, the J gene TRBJ1-5; D is ambiguous. This CDR3 contains 11 residues. Germline V lookup: CDR1 MNHNY, CDR2 SVGAGI (reference sequence). Trimming took off 0 bases at V and 14 bases at J, with 8 bases between the two ends. CDR3 in amino acids: CASSYSDSKHF. CDR3 sequence (DNA): TGTGCCAGCAGTTACTCGGACTCTAAGCATTTT.

The chain employs TRBV5-4 and TRBJ1-5, with D possibly TRBD1 on 5 matching bases. Per the germline V gene, CDR1 is SGHNT and CDR2 is YYREEE (reference sequence). V was shortened by 0 bases and J by 6 bases, with 13 bases between the two germline ends. The CDR3 extends over 15 amino acids. DNA for the CDR3: TGTGCCAGCAGCTTGGGGGGGGAAAGGGGTCAGCCCCAGCATTTT. It encodes CASSLGGERGQPQHF.

The rearrangement links TRBV14 to TRBJ1-3, with D hard to call. CDR1 and CDR2 (germline): SGHDN, FVKESK. The V gene lost 5 bases and the J gene lost 2 bases, with 10 bases spanning the gap. This CDR3 is 14 amino acids long. The DNA for the CDR3 is TGTGCCAGCAGCAAACAAAGACCTGGAAACACCATATATTTT. Its translation: CASSKQRPGNTIYF.

This clone was counted once. The CDR3: CASSLFLGAGQETQYF. CDR3 nucleotide sequence: TGTGCCAGCAGTTTATTTCTAGGTGCCGGGCAAGAGACCCAGTACTTC. The chain employs TRBV28 and TRBJ2-5; no clear D gene. Germline loops: CDR1 MDHEN, CDR2 SYDVKM. This CDR3 contains 16 residues. Trimming pared 1 base from V and 2 bases from J, leaving 14 bases between.

The rearrangement joins TRBV19 to TRBJ2-1; a possible D gene is TRBD1 (6 bases). V lost 4 bases and J lost 15, with 16 bases in between. The CDR3 runs 12 residues. Germline V gene data show CDR1 as LNHDA and CDR2 as SQIVND (reference sequence). The CDR3 sequence: CASSTRDRLWFF. DNA for the CDR3: TGTGCCAGTAGTACCAGAGACAGGCTCTGGTTCTTC.

The chain joins TRBV6-6 to TRBJ2-7; possible D gene TRBD2, 6 bases. CDR3 length: 15 residues. Per the germline V gene, CDR1 is MNHNY and CDR2 is SVGAGI (reference sequence). The V gene lost 4 bases and the J gene lost 0 bases, with 13 bases spanning the gap. CDR3 in DNA: TGTGCCAGCAGTTCCCGTGGGGGGTTCTCCTACGAGCAGTACTTC. Translating gives CASSSRGGFSYEQYF.

In DNA form, the CDR3 reads TGTGCCAGCGGCGTAAATCAGGGGACCACCATATATTTT. Amino acid sequence: CASGVNQGTTIYF. J is TRBJ1-3 and V is TRBV28; D is possibly TRBD1 (6 bases). The CDR3 is made up of 13 amino acids. The V gene's germline CDR1 is MDHEN and CDR2 SYDVKM. V was shortened by 8 bases and J by 9 bases, with 17 bases between the two germline ends.

The chain combines TRBV7-2 with TRBJ1-4, with D unclear. This CDR3 has 14 amino acids. V lost 4 bases to trimming and J lost 7 bases, with 13 bases between them. Germline V gene lookup returns CDR1 SGHTA and CDR2 FQGNSA. The CDR3 reads CASSSTRAREKLFF. The CDR3 DNA is TGTGCCAGCAGCTCGACAAGGGCACGTGAAAAACTGTTTTTT.

This clone is a singleton in its sample. This sequence joins TRBV7-3 and TRBJ1-2, with D possibly matching TRBD1 (6 bases). The length of the CDR3 is 13 residues. CDR1 SGHTA and CDR2 FQGTGA come from the germline V gene. V was cut by 2 bases and J by 7 bases, with 11 bases left in between. The CDR3 coding sequence is TGTGCCAGCAGCTTAGGGGGGCTGGCTGGCTACACCTTC. Its protein is CASSLGGLAGYTF.

CDR3 protein: CASRPGAKNIQYF. The CDR3 DNA is TGTGCCAGCAGGCCGGGGGCCAAAAACATTCAGTACTTC. The chain uses TRBV6-6 and TRBJ2-4; possibly TRBD2 for D (5 bases). This CDR3 has 13 amino acids. The germline V gene encodes CDR1 MNHNY and CDR2 SVGAGI (reference sequence). Between the trimmed V and J ends, which lost 6 bases and 1 base, there was a span of 7 bases.

The chain couples TRBV5-1 to TRBJ1-1; D not certain. The CDR3 consists of 14 residues. The germline V gene has CDR1 SGHRS and CDR2 YFSETQ. V was clipped by 4 bases and J by 3 bases, with 13 bases between them. CDR3 DNA: TGCGCCAGCAGCAGTCTAGGTTGGGACACTGAAGCTTTCTTT. Translated, it gives CASSSLGWDTEAFF. Combining the CDR3 with reference TRBV5-1 and TRBJ1-1 gives the whole variable domain KAGVTQTPRYLIKTRGQQVTLSCSPISGHRSVSWYQQTPGQGLQFLFEYFSETQRNKGNFPGRFSGRQFSNSRSEMNVSTLELGDSALYLCASSSLGWDTEAFFGQGTRLTVV.